This T cell receptor (beta chain) was documented in a study of shared clonotypes between healthy human individuals. This clone was observed once. Germline V CDR1 and CDR2: SGHRS, YFSETQ. There are 15 residues in the CDR3. V lost 4 bases, J lost 5 bases, and 15 bases lay in between. Bulk PBMC genomic DNA spanned ten immunoSEQ deep plates. Assay: immunoSEQ multiplex PCR; the TCRdb copy retains only in-frame clones and omits some. This sample has 530,000 or so clones; approximately 79% occur once, and the top ten carry 12%. The V call is TRBV5-1, the J call TRBJ2-2, with D perhaps given as TRBD1 or TRBD2 (6 bases each). The clonotype originates from a woman aged 40 to 50 in good health. Some clones in this sample may be carry-over from other donors' samples. Sequenced material: PBMCs. The CDR3 is CASSPTGRITGELFF. The DNA for the CDR3 is TGCGCCAGCAGCCCCACAGGGAGGATTACCGGGGAGCTGTTTTTT. Using reference TRBV5-1 and TRBJ2-2 for the parts outside the CDR3, the full variable domain is KAGVTQTPRYLIKTRGQQVTLSCSPISGHRSVSWYQQTPGQGLQFLFEYFSETQRNKGNFPGRFSGRQFSNSRSEMNVSTLELGDSALYLCASSPTGRITGELFFGEGSRLTVL.